This entry lists 21 T cell receptor beta chains sequenced from one sample in a study of naive and memory T cell subsets. An oligonucleotide containing a UMI was ligated to the 3' end of TCR cDNA. Ligated cDNA underwent four rounds of PCR with nested alpha and beta constant region primers and SP2. TCRdb processed the UMI-ligation and nested PCR reads anew with MiXCR; each CDR3 protein has one entry. The sample shows 25,000 to 30,000 distinct CDR3 sequences, 4% to 6.5% of them seen only once. The sequenced material came from blood. These receptors came from an adult in good health.

In its sample, this clonotype was seen many times. The chain combines TRBV5-1 with TRBJ1-1; no clear D gene. Trimming removed 0 bases from V and 11 bases from J, with 14 bases in between. Germline CDR1 reads SGHRS; CDR2 reads YFSETQ. The CDR3 is 13 amino acids. Here the CDR3 reads CASSLADNLRAFF. CDR3 coding DNA: TGCGCCAGCAGCTTGGCAGACAATTTGAGGGCTTTCTTT.

This clonotype was observed many times. The chain has TRBV19 and TRBJ1-2; TRBD1 is a possible D gene (6 bases). V was trimmed by 6 bases and J by 6 bases, leaving 14 bases between them. The CDR3 sequence is 13 residues long. The germline gives CDR1 LNHDA, CDR2 SQIVND (reference sequence). The DNA of the CDR3 is TGTGCCAGTAGGAAGGCGGGGGACAATGGCTACACCTTC. As protein: CASRKAGDNGYTF.

This clonotype occurred many times. This chain connects TRBV7-6 to TRBJ2-5; D possibly corresponds to TRBD1 (6 bases). The germline V gene has CDR1 SGHVS and CDR2 FNYEAQ. This CDR3 comprises 13 residues. V shed 3 bases and J shed 2 bases, with 7 bases lying between them. The CDR3 loop reads CASSFGQQETQYF. CDR3 nucleotide sequence: TGTGCCAGCAGCTTCGGACAGCAAGAGACCCAGTACTTC.

In this sample, this clonotype turned up many times. V usage is TRBV20-1 and J usage is TRBJ1-4; D is undetermined. Germline lookup yields CDR1 DFQATT and CDR2 SNEGSKA (reference sequence). The CDR3 extends over 13 amino acids. The V and J ends lost 6 bases and 2 bases respectively, with 10 bases between them. The CDR3 DNA reads TGCAGTGCAGAGGCGGAGACTAATGAAAAACTGTTTTTT. This codes for CSAEAETNEKLFF.

This clonotype was observed many times. V usage is TRBV20-1 and J usage is TRBJ2-1, with TRBD2 matching over 12 bases. Trimming cost V 0 bases and J 7 bases; bases outside gene matches: 10. The length of the CDR3 is 17 residues. The germline CDR1 and CDR2 sequences are DFQATT and SNEGSKA (reference sequence). Here the CDR3 reads CSARDPRTSGAGNEQFF. In DNA form, the CDR3 reads TGCAGTGCTAGAGATCCCAGGACTAGCGGGGCGGGTAATGAGCAGTTCTTC.

Many counts were recorded for this clonotype. V gene TRBV12-3 or TRBV12-4 combines with J gene TRBJ2-5, with 9 bases fitting TRBD1. V was pared by 1 base and J by 0 bases, with 0 bases of the junction left unmatched. The CDR3 sequence is 15 residues long. The CDR3 DNA reads as TGTGCCAGCAGTTTAGGGGACAGGGACCAAGAGACCCAGTACTTC. Amino acid sequence: CASSLGDRDQETQYF.

The rearrangement uses TRBV6-5 and TRBJ2-7; 10 bases align to TRBD2. V lost 0 bases and J lost 6; bases outside the gene matches: 8. The germline gives CDR1 MNHEY, CDR2 SVGAGI. The CDR3 covers 16 residues. The CDR3: CASSYSYLAGDSEQYF. The CDR3 nucleotides read TGTGCCAGCAGTTACTCTTACCTAGCGGGAGATTCCGAGCAGTACTTC.

This clonotype was counted ten times or more. V usage is TRBV28 and J usage is TRBJ2-5; perhaps TRBD1 as D (5 bases). This CDR3 region has 14 residues. Germline values: CDR1 MDHEN, CDR2 SYDVKM. Trimming took 7 bases from V and 2 from J, leaving 14 bases between them. The CDR3 spells CASTGQLQQETQYF. The CDR3 DNA reads as TGTGCCAGCACAGGGCAGCTCCAACAAGAGACCCAGTACTTC.

This clonotype was seen ten or more times. V and J are TRBV18 and TRBJ2-5, with a weak D call TRBD1 (5 bases). Germline-derived CDR1 and CDR2 are KGHSH and LQKENI. V dropped 2 bases and J dropped 2 bases, with 9 bases sitting between them. The CDR3 extends over 14 amino acids. CDR3: CASSPGAFQETQYF. The DNA for the CDR3 is TGTGCCAGCTCACCAGGGGCGTTTCAAGAGACCCAGTACTTC.

There are many counts of this clonotype. V usage is TRBV20-1 and J usage is TRBJ2-4, with 11 bases fitting TRBD2. CDR1 DFQATT and CDR2 SNEGSKA come from the germline V gene (reference sequence). The CDR3 is 15 residues long. J lost 1 base, V lost 4 bases, and 3 bases had no gene match. The CDR3 DNA reads TGCAGTGCTAAACTAGCGGGGGATGCCAAAAACATTCAGTACTTC. It translates to CSAKLAGDAKNIQYF.

This clonotype was observed at least ten times. The DNA of the CDR3 is TGTGCCAGCTCACCACCGGTGAGCGGGAGTGAAGCTTTCTTT. It encodes CASSPPVSGSEAFF. The J gene is TRBJ1-1, the V gene TRBV18; D gene unclear. Trimming removed 0 bases at V and 7 bases at J, with 12 bases between. This CDR3 is 14 amino acids long. Germline CDR1 and CDR2: KGHSH and LQKENI.

Only a few counts were recorded for this clonotype. This chain uses TRBV5-6 with TRBJ1-2, with D perhaps TRBD1 (5 bases). V lost 1 base to trimming and J lost 7 bases, with 8 bases between them. CDR1 is SGHDT, CDR2 YYEEEE, per germline. The CDR3 extends over 12 amino acids. This CDR3 reads CASSLFGGGYTF. The CDR3 region has the DNA TGTGCCAGCAGCTTGTTCGGGGGTGGCTACACCTTC.

This clonotype appeared many times. CDR3 DNA sequence: TGTGCTGCAGCGAGGATAGAGAATCAGCCCCAGCATTTT. Amino acid sequence: CAAARIENQPQHF. This chain links TRBV28 with TRBJ1-5; D gene unclear. CDR1 is MDHEN, CDR2 SYDVKM, per germline. This CDR3 is built from 13 residues.

This clonotype was recorded many times. The rearrangement links TRBV20-1 to TRBJ1-5, with no clear D. Germline CDR1 and CDR2: DFQATT and SNEGSKA (reference sequence). Trimming shortened V by 6 bases and J by 2 bases, and 8 bases separated the two germline ends. The CDR3 has 12 residues. CDR3 sequence reads: CSAGIGNQPQHF. The CDR3 nucleotides read TGCAGTGCCGGGATAGGCAATCAGCCCCAGCATTTT.

A few counts support this clonotype. This chain uses TRBV5-4 with TRBJ1-2, with D possibly matching TRBD1 (5 bases). The CDR3 covers 13 residues. The V and J ends lost 2 bases and 4 bases respectively, with 9 bases between them. Germline assignment: CDR1 SGHNT and CDR2 YYREEE (reference sequence). CDR3 nucleotides: TGTGCCAGCAGCTTATCAGGGACCTATGGCTACACCTTC. It codes for CASSLSGTYGYTF.

This clonotype was seen at least ten times. The chain carries TRBV5-6 and TRBJ2-1; 9 positions match TRBD2. Germline-derived CDR1 and CDR2 are SGHDT and YYEEEE. The CDR3 covers 16 residues. Unmatched junction bases numbered 11, after V lost 3 bases and J lost 7 bases. The CDR3 region has the DNA TGTGCCAGCAGCTCCCCGAAGCGGGAGGTAATTAATGAGCAGTTCTTC. Its translation: CASSSPKREVINEQFF.

This clonotype was detected only a few times. The rearrangement uses TRBV6-6 and TRBJ2-7, with D possibly being TRBD1 (6 bases). The germline V gene has CDR1 MNHNY and CDR2 SVGAGI (reference sequence). V lost 2 bases and J 2 bases, leaving 10 bases between the germline ends. There are 14 residues in the CDR3. CDR3 DNA sequence: TGTGCCAGCAGTTACAGAGGGGGAGCCTACGAGCAGTACTTC. Amino acid sequence: CASSYRGGAYEQYF.

A few counts support this clonotype. The chain combines TRBV6-5 with TRBJ1-1; 10 bases are shared with TRBD1. Germline V gives CDR1 MNHEY, CDR2 SVGAGI. CDR3 size: 14 residues. Trimming removed 7 bases from V and 7 bases from J; junction bases left unmatched: 9. This chain's CDR3 is CASTGTGERSEAFF. The DNA of the CDR3 is TGTGCCAGCACCGGGACAGGGGAGAGGAGTGAAGCTTTCTTT.

This clonotype showed up many times. The chain is built from TRBV6-2 or TRBV6-3 and TRBJ2-7; TRBD2 might be the D (5 bases). CDR3 length: 12 amino acids. Germline loops: CDR1 MNHEY, CDR2 SVGEGT. V shed 6 bases and J shed 10 bases, with 16 bases lying between them. In DNA, the CDR3 is TGTGCCAGCAGCCCCCGCACCCCGGGACAGTACTTC. This sequence encodes CASSPRTPGQYF.

Ten or more counts support this clonotype. CDR3 amino acids: CASSLYGSEQYF. DNA of the CDR3: TGTGCCAGCAGTTTATATGGCAGTGAGCAGTACTTC. The rearrangement joins TRBV28 to TRBJ2-7, with no clear D. The V end was cut by 1 base, the J end by 7 bases, with 8 bases between. Germline V gene lookup returns CDR1 MDHEN and CDR2 SYDVKM. The CDR3 loop spans 12 amino acids.

This clonotype was counted ten times or more. This CDR3 reads CASSLGAVGYTEAFF. The CDR3 coding sequence is TGTGCCAGCAGCTTAGGGGCCGTTGGGTACACTGAAGCTTTCTTT. The chain has TRBV7-9 and TRBJ1-1, with D unresolved. CDR1 and CDR2 from the germline V gene are SEHNR and FQNEAQ (reference sequence). This CDR3 is built from 15 residues. V lost 1 base and J lost 3, with 12 bases in between.